This is a list of T cell receptor beta chains from one sample in a study of long-term antiretroviral therapy in people with HIV. Repertoires were generated with immunoSEQ multiplex PCR, while TCRdb's copy carries only in-frame clones and drops some. The sample includes under 50,000 clones, around nine tenths of them seen just once. The input for sequencing was unsorted PBMCs, taken 0.1 years before starting antiretroviral therapy. These TCRs come from a woman aged 45-65 years with HIV. The CDR3 runs from the conserved cysteine through the conserved F or W. D genes are given only for firm matches. Only part of the rows carry a size: once, few, many, or a class if the clone is expanded.

DNA	CDR3	J	size	V	D
TGCGCCAGCAGCTTGATTCCAAATCAGCCCCAGCATTTT	CASSLIPNQPQHF	TRBJ1-5	once	TRBV5-1	-
TGTGCCAGCTCCGCGGCTGGTGGAAACCAAAACTCCTACGAGCAGTACTTC	CASSAAGGNQNSYEQYF	TRBJ2-7	-	TRBV18	-
TGTGCCAGCAGCTTATCGGGACAGGGCGCGTCGTATGGCTACACCTTC	CASSLSGQGASYGYTF	TRBJ1-2	few	TRBV7-2	TRBD1
TGTGCCAGCAGCGGGTACGACGAGCAGTACTTC	CASSGYDEQYF	TRBJ2-7	-	TRBV11-2	-
TGTGCCAGCAGCGAAGGGACATATTACAATGAGCAGTTCTTC	CASSEGTYYNEQFF	TRBJ2-1	-	TRBV7-2	-
TGTGCCAGTACCCCGGGATTGAACACTGAAGCTTTCTTT	CASTPGLNTEAFF	TRBJ1-1	-	TRBV19	-
TGTGCCAGCAGTTACGGGACAGGGACAGGGGAGACCCAGTACTTC	CASSYGTGTGETQYF	TRBJ2-5	once	TRBV6-6	TRBD1
TGTGCCAGCAGCTTAGGAGGCGGAAAACTGTTTTTT	CASSLGGGKLFF	TRBJ1-4	once	TRBV7-9	-
TGTGCCAGCAGCACTAGGCAAGAGCCAGGGTCTGGAAACACCATATATTTT	CASSTRQEPGSGNTIYF	TRBJ1-3	-	TRBV13	-
TGTGCCAGCAGCACGCGGGACAGGGGGAATGAAAAACTGTTTTTT	CASSTRDRGNEKLFF	TRBJ1-4	-	TRBV9	TRBD1
TGTGCCTACGGCTCCGGGACAACAAACACTGAAGCTTTCTTT	CAYGSGTTNTEAFF	TRBJ1-1	-	TRBV30	-
TGTGCCAGCAGCACAGACACCGGGACAGGGGATTCCTACGAGCAGTACTTC	CASSTDTGTGDSYEQYF	TRBJ2-7	-	TRBV7-2	TRBD1